One sample yielded the 24 T cell receptor beta chains listed below, sequenced in a study of persistence of HIV-infected CD4 T cells. Cells were stimulated with CMV-infected fibroblast lysates at approximately 10 ug/mL. CD40L/CD69 double-negative CD45RO-high memory CD4+ T cells were collected. The antigens these receptors bind are not known. This was the immunoSEQ version 4 assay in survey mode. TCRdb keeps only in-frame clones here, not all; method: immunoSEQ multiplex PCR. Among some 30,000 clones listed, 82% were seen once. The source material was CD4+ T cells sorted from PBMCs after 18-hour stimulation, sampled from a patient who received antiretroviral therapy. The receptors here all came from an adult woman with HIV who was CMV-seropositive.

This clone showed up just a few times. The chain combines TRBV28 with TRBJ1-1, with D possibly being TRBD1 (5 bases). CDR3 size: 14 residues. Germline loops: CDR1 MDHEN, CDR2 SYDVKM. V was cut by 3 bases and J by 6 bases, with 14 bases left in between. This CDR3 reads CASSFRGALAEAFF. In nucleotides, the CDR3 is TGTGCCAGCAGTTTCCGAGGGGCGCTGGCTGAAGCTTTCTTT.

The V and J genes are TRBV5-6 and TRBJ2-7; D is unresolved. From germline, CDR1 is SGHDT and CDR2 YYEEEE. The CDR3 spans 14 residues. Between the trimmed V and J ends, which lost 1 base and 2 bases, there was a span of 10 bases. CDR3 DNA: TGTGCCAGCAGCTTGCGGAGCAGGACCTACGAGCAGTACTTC. It is translated as CASSLRSRTYEQYF.

The chain couples TRBV7-3 to TRBJ2-5; D gene unclear. With 5 bases removed from V and 0 bases from J, the gap between germline ends came to 7 bases. The CDR3 runs to 13 residues. The V gene's germline CDR1 is SGHTA and CDR2 FQGTGA. CDR3 nucleotides: TGTGCCAGCAGCCAATCCTACCAAGAGACCCAGTACTTC. As protein: CASSQSYQETQYF.

This chain links TRBV3-1 (or the pseudogene TRBV3-2) with TRBJ2-1, with D hard to call. CDR1 and CDR2 (germline): LGHDT, YNNKEL (reference sequence). CDR3 length: 15 residues. V lost 0 bases and J 0 bases, leaving 6 bases between the germline ends. CDR3 loop: CASSQDIGSYNEQFF. CDR3 coding DNA: TGTGCCAGCAGCCAAGATATAGGCTCCTACAATGAGCAGTTCTTC.

The genes are TRBV10-3 and TRBJ2-1; 8 bases are a match to TRBD2. Germline assignment: CDR1 ENHRY and CDR2 SYGVKD. Trimming removed 3 bases from V and 10 bases from J; junction bases left unmatched: 17. This CDR3 has 17 residues. As DNA, the CDR3 is TGTGCCATCAGTGACTCCTTAGCGGGAATGCCCCCAAACGAGCAGTTCTTC. Protein product: CAISDSLAGMPPNEQFF.

V and J are TRBV28 and TRBJ1-2, with D unresolved. CDR1 is MDHEN and CDR2 is SYDVKM in the germline V gene. V lost 6 bases to trimming and J lost 8 bases, with 22 bases between them. This CDR3 contains 15 residues. The CDR3 loop is CASSLSRGSPGGYTF. CDR3 coding DNA: TGTGCCAGCAGCCTTTCCCGGGGATCACCAGGCGGCTACACCTTC.

V and J are TRBV6-5 and TRBJ1-1, with a tentative D call TRBD1 (5 bases). Germline values: CDR1 MNHEY, CDR2 SVGAGI. The CDR3 runs to 16 residues. V was trimmed by 0 bases and J by 4 bases, leaving 15 bases between them. The CDR3 is CASSYSGSRDGTEAFF. The CDR3 DNA reads as TGTGCCAGCAGTTACTCGGGTAGCAGGGACGGCACTGAAGCTTTCTTT.

The chain carries TRBV6-5 and TRBJ1-1; 7 bases are shared with TRBD1. Germline CDR1 MNHEY, CDR2 SVGAGI. V was clipped by 6 bases and J by 2 bases; unmatched bases: 9. The CDR3 extends over 15 amino acids. For the CDR3, the DNA is TGTGCCAGCAGCCAGGGGGGGGGATTAAACACTGAAGCTTTCTTT. Translating gives CASSQGGGLNTEAFF.

The rearrangement links TRBV29-1 to TRBJ2-3, with 12 bases that match TRBD1. The CDR3 is made up of 16 amino acids. J gave up 2 bases and V 0 bases, and 3 bases lay outside the gene matches. The V gene's germline CDR1 is SQVTM and CDR2 ANQGSEA. The CDR3 nucleotides are TGCAGCGTTGAAGATCCGGGACAGGGGGCCACAGATACGCAGTATTTT. Its translation: CSVEDPGQGATDTQYF.

The J gene is TRBJ1-2, the V gene TRBV10-2; D is uncertain. The CDR3 runs 11 residues. Trimming removed 2 bases at V and 7 bases at J, with 5 bases between. The germline V gene encodes CDR1 WSHSY and CDR2 SAAADI. CDR3 sequence: CASSENGGYTF. CDR3 sequence (DNA): TGCGCCAGCAGTGAGAACGGTGGCTACACCTTC.

The chain recombines TRBV7-8 with TRBJ1-3; D is unresolved. CDR1 is SGHVS and CDR2 is FQNEAQ in the germline V gene. The V end lost 5 bases, the J end lost 3 bases, and 8 bases lay between the germline ends. CDR3 length: 13 residues. As DNA, the CDR3 is TGTGCCAGCAGCCCGCCAGGTGGAAACACCATATATTTT. Its translation is CASSPPGGNTIYF.

The V gene is TRBV9, the J gene TRBJ2-7; 7 bases are shared with TRBD1. The J segment lost 2 bases and the V segment lost 6 bases, leaving 11 bases of the junction unmatched. CDR1 and CDR2 (germline): SGDLS, YYNGEE. The CDR3 has 15 amino acids. CDR3 sequence reads: CASTVGTGVPYEQYF. The CDR3 DNA reads as TGTGCCAGCACTGTCGGTACAGGGGTCCCCTACGAGCAGTACTTC.

By sample fraction, this clone is medium-sized. The J gene is TRBJ1-2, the V gene TRBV19; TRBD1 might be the D (5 bases). The CDR3 loop spans 14 amino acids. V lost 4 bases, J lost 4 bases, and 13 bases lay in between. CDR1 is LNHDA and CDR2 is SQIVND in the germline V gene (reference sequence). CDR3 region: CASSRGETAYGYTF. In nucleotides, the CDR3 is TGTGCCAGTAGTAGGGGGGAGACAGCCTATGGCTACACCTTC.

The chain joins TRBV4-1 to TRBJ1-2; TRBD1 might be the D (5 bases). Trimming left V 1 base short and J 1 base short, with 10 bases between. Germline V gene lookup returns CDR1 MGHRA and CDR2 YSYEKL. The CDR3 covers 15 residues. The DNA for the CDR3 is TGCGCCAGCAGCCAAGGTGACAGAATTAACTATGGCTACACCTTC. Protein product: CASSQGDRINYGYTF.

This chain joins TRBV15 and TRBJ1-2; D is ambiguous. Trimming pared 0 bases from V and 2 bases from J, leaving 10 bases between. Per germline, CDR1 LNHNV and CDR2 YYDKDF (reference sequence). CDR3 length: 15 amino acids. CDR3 in amino acids: CATSRDYTVNYGYTF. The CDR3 DNA reads as TGTGCCACCAGCAGAGATTACACAGTGAACTATGGCTACACCTTC.

The chain combines TRBV9 with TRBJ2-1, with D maybe TRBD1 (8 bases). Trimming pared 0 bases from V and 4 bases from J, leaving 17 bases between. The CDR3 sequence is 17 residues long. Looked up from germline, CDR1 is SGDLS and CDR2 is YYNGEE. In nucleotides, the CDR3 is TGTGCCAGCAGCGTAGCTACAGGGGGGGGACAATACAATGAGCAGTTCTTC. It is translated as CASSVATGGGQYNEQFF.

The rearrangement uses TRBV5-1 and TRBJ2-5; D gene ambiguous. Trimming took off 2 bases at V and 1 base at J, with 0 bases between the two ends. The CDR3 consists of 11 residues. CDR1 and CDR2 from the germline V gene are SGHRS and YFSETQ. In nucleotides, the CDR3 is TGCGCCAGCAGCTTCCAAGAGACCCAGTACTTC. This codes for CASSFQETQYF.

This clone appeared a single time. The chain couples TRBV7-3 to TRBJ1-3, with D perhaps matching TRBD1 (5 bases). The V end was cut by 2 bases, the J end by 8 bases, with 16 bases between. This CDR3 has 15 amino acids. Germline V gene data show CDR1 as SGHTA and CDR2 as FQGTGA. This CDR3 is CASSLEPGPQHTIYF. As DNA, the CDR3 is TGTGCCAGCAGCTTAGAACCGGGGCCTCAGCACACCATATATTTT.

The V and J genes are TRBV19 and TRBJ2-7; D is possibly TRBD1 (5 bases). Germline-derived CDR1 and CDR2 are LNHDA and SQIVND (reference sequence). This CDR3 contains 15 residues. With 3 bases removed from V and 3 bases from J, the gap between germline ends came to 15 bases. DNA of the CDR3: TGTGCCAGTAGTATTAGTCAGGGCCAAGGCTACGAGCAGTACTTC. It translates to CASSISQGQGYEQYF. The variable domain in full, completed from reference TRBV19 and TRBJ2-7, reads DGGITQSPKYLFRKEGQNVTLSCEQNLNHDAMYWYRQDPGQGLRLIYYSQIVNDFQKGDIAEGYSVSREKKESFPLTVTSAQKNPTAFYLCASSISQGQGYEQYFGPGTRLTVT.

The chain is built from TRBV19 and TRBJ2-7; 7 bases agree with TRBD2. Germline CDR1 is LNHDA and CDR2 is SQIVND (reference sequence). V lost 7 bases and J lost 0; bases outside the gene matches: 6. There are 14 residues in the CDR3. The CDR3 sequence is CASTMGGSSYEQYF. Here the CDR3 DNA reads TGTGCCAGTACTATGGGAGGGAGCTCCTACGAGCAGTACTTC. The complete variable domain, with remaining parts taken from reference TRBV19 and TRBJ2-7, reads DGGITQSPKYLFRKEGQNVTLSCEQNLNHDAMYWYRQDPGQGLRLIYYSQIVNDFQKGDIAEGYSVSREKKESFPLTVTSAQKNPTAFYLCASTMGGSSYEQYFGPGTRLTVT.

V gene TRBV7-8 combines with J gene TRBJ1-2; 9 nucleotides agree with TRBD1. CDR1 is SGHVS, CDR2 FQNEAQ, per germline. Trimming at V came to 5 bases and at J to 8 bases, leaving 12 bases not matched to a gene. The CDR3 is 15 amino acids. CDR3 sequence (DNA): TGTGCCAGCAGCCCAAGGACAGGGGAAGGAACGGGCTACACCTTC. This sequence encodes CASSPRTGEGTGYTF.

The gene calls are TRBV30 and TRBJ1-2; 8 bases map to TRBD1. The CDR3 extends over 13 amino acids. With V trimmed by 3 bases and J by 5 bases, 5 bases remained unmatched. CDR1 and CDR2 from the germline V gene are GTSNPN and SVGIG (reference sequence). The CDR3 DNA sequence: TGTGCCTGGAGCCCCAGGGGGCTTTATGGCTACACCTTC. Encoded protein: CAWSPRGLYGYTF. Full variable domain (rest looked up from reference TRBV30 and TRBJ1-2): SQTIHQWPATLVQPVGSPLSLECTVEGTSNPNLYWYRQAAGRGLQLLFYSVGIGQISSEVPQNLSASRPQDRQFILSSKKLLLSDSGFYLCAWSPRGLYGYTFGSGTRLTVV.

The rearrangement links TRBV15 to TRBJ2-1, with no clear D. Trimming removed 5 bases at V and 2 bases at J, with 16 bases between. Germline V CDR1 and CDR2: LNHNV, YYDKDF (reference sequence). The CDR3 is made up of 16 amino acids. The CDR3 spells CATSSRTSPPYNEQFF. The CDR3 DNA reads as TGTGCCACCAGCTCCCGTACTTCTCCCCCCTACAATGAGCAGTTCTTC.

V gene TRBV27 combines with J gene TRBJ2-1; the D gene is possibly TRBD2 (5 bases). The CDR3 runs 16 residues. V lost 6 bases to trimming and J lost 8 bases, with 23 bases between them. Germline V gives CDR1 MNHEY, CDR2 SMNVEV (reference sequence). CDR3 bases: TGTGCCAGCAGCATCCGAGGGATCCCACGGCAGGATGAGCAGTTCTTC. This sequence encodes CASSIRGIPRQDEQFF.